The 22 T cell receptor beta chains in this list originate from one sample, sequenced in a study of shared clonotypes between healthy human individuals. Clones were sequenced by immunoSEQ multiplex PCR, and TCRdb holds only the in-frame ones, with some missing. The data hold some 630,000 clones, with roughly 95% observed a single time. Terminally differentiated effector memory CD45RA+ cells were excluded from the naive CD8 cells, which were CD45RO-negative and positively selected for CCR7. Sequenced sample: naive CD8+ T cells sorted from blood. These TCRs come from a woman under 40 in good health.

This clone was found once. The rearrangement joins TRBV7-8 to TRBJ2-7, with a tentative D call TRBD2 (6 bases). This CDR3 is 14 amino acids long. With 7 bases removed from V and 3 bases from J, the gap between germline ends came to 16 bases. CDR1 SGHVS and CDR2 FQNEAQ come from the germline V gene. This CDR3 reads CASIQGYSGYEQYF. In nucleotides, the CDR3 is TGTGCCAGCATCCAAGGATATAGCGGCTACGAGCAGTACTTC.

The chain is built from TRBV14 and TRBJ2-7; TRBD2 matches 8 bases. The junction had 12 bases not matched to a gene; V was cut back by 1 base and J by 1 base. Germline CDR1 and CDR2: SGHDN and FVKESK. This CDR3 is 18 amino acids long. CDR3 sequence reads: CASSQGALLAAKSYEQYF. As DNA, the CDR3 is TGTGCCAGCAGCCAAGGGGCTTTACTAGCGGCAAAATCCTACGAGCAGTACTTC. The full variable domain, rest sourced from reference TRBV14 and TRBJ2-7, is EAGVTQFPSHSVIEKGQTVTLRCDPISGHDNLYWYRRVMGKEIKFLLHFVKESKQDESGMPNNRFLAERTGGTYSTLKVQPAELEDSGVYFCASSQGALLAAKSYEQYFGPGTRLTVT.

The V and J genes are TRBV28 and TRBJ1-1; D unresolved. The CDR3 has 17 residues. The germline V gene encodes CDR1 MDHEN and CDR2 SYDVKM. The V and J ends lost 4 bases and 1 base respectively, with 19 bases between them. The DNA of the CDR3 is TGTGCCAGCAGTTCGCGCGGGAGTTCGGGGAGGAACACTGAAGCTTTCTTT. Its protein is CASSSRGSSGRNTEAFF.

The CDR3 DNA reads as TGTGCCAGTAGTCCATCGCAGGTCTCCTACGAGCAGTACTTC. Encoded protein: CASSPSQVSYEQYF. The chain employs TRBV19 and TRBJ2-7; D is uncertain. This CDR3 spans 14 amino acids. The V gene lost 5 bases and the J gene lost 0 bases, with 11 bases spanning the gap. Germline V gives CDR1 LNHDA, CDR2 SQIVND (reference sequence).

The J gene is TRBJ2-3, the V gene TRBV11-2; possibly TRBD1 or TRBD2 for D (5 bases each). Germline V gene sequence: CDR1 SGHAT, CDR2 FQNNGV. This CDR3 has 15 residues. V was clipped by 5 bases and J by 2 bases, with 14 bases between them. CDR3 amino acids: CASSPRAGATDTQYF. The CDR3, as DNA: TGTGCCAGCAGCCCAAGGGCCGGGGCCACAGATACGCAGTATTTT.

This chain uses TRBV27 with TRBJ2-7, with 7 bases lining up with TRBD1. The CDR3 spans 14 residues. In germline, CDR1 is MNHEY, CDR2 SMNVEV (reference sequence). V lost 7 bases, J lost 2 bases, and 8 bases stayed unmatched. The CDR3 DNA reads as TGTGCCAGCACCCGAGGGGACAGTCCCTACGAGCAGTACTTC. Translated: CASTRGDSPYEQYF.

As DNA, the CDR3 is TGTGCCAGCAGCCTACTGCAGGGATACACTGAAGCTTTCTTT. It yields the protein CASSLLQGYTEAFF. The chain links TRBV14 to TRBJ1-1, with a tentative D call TRBD1 (5 bases). V lost 4 bases, J lost 3 bases, and 12 bases lay in between. Germline CDR1 is SGHDN and CDR2 is FVKESK. This CDR3 spans 14 amino acids.

The genes are TRBV5-1 and TRBJ2-2; D is unclear. V was pared by 0 bases and J by 6 bases, with 9 bases between. Germline V gene data show CDR1 as SGHRS and CDR2 as YFSETQ. CDR3 length equals 14 residues. In DNA form, the CDR3 reads TGCGCCAGCAGCTTGGCTTGGGTCTCCGGGGAGCTGTTTTTT. Its protein product is CASSLAWVSGELFF.

The chain employs TRBV6-1 and TRBJ2-7; D gene uncertain. Trimming stripped 2 bases from V and 0 bases from J, with 8 bases between. Germline V gene sequence: CDR1 MNHNS, CDR2 SASEGT. The CDR3 is 14 residues long. The CDR3 reads CASSENLYSYEQYF. CDR3 DNA: TGTGCCAGCAGTGAAAATCTTTACTCCTACGAGCAGTACTTC.

This sequence joins TRBV5-8 and TRBJ2-3, with 8 bases lining up with TRBD2. The CDR3 has 13 amino acids. V lost 5 bases, J lost 4 bases, and 3 bases stayed unmatched. Germline V lookup: CDR1 SGHTS, CDR2 YDEGEE. Written as DNA, the CDR3 is TGTGCCAGCAGGAGCGGGAGCCCAGATACGCAGTATTTT. Its protein product is CASRSGSPDTQYF.

J is TRBJ1-1 and V is TRBV4-1; D perhaps matches TRBD1 (5 bases). The CDR3 has 18 residues. V lost 0 bases, J lost 0 bases, and 17 bases lay in between. Germline CDR1 MGHRA, CDR2 YSYEKL. The CDR3 region has the DNA TGCGCCAGCAGCCAAGATACCGCCCGGGGCAGGGTGAACACTGAAGCTTTCTTT. This gives the protein CASSQDTARGRVNTEAFF.

V gene TRBV27 combines with J gene TRBJ2-1, with 8 bases matching TRBD2. V lost 5 bases, J lost 9 bases, and 6 bases stayed unmatched. CDR3 size: 13 residues. Germline lookup yields CDR1 MNHEY and CDR2 SMNVEV (reference sequence). CDR3 bases: TGTGCCAGCAGTCCCAACCTAGCGGGTGAGCAGTTCTTC. It yields the protein CASSPNLAGEQFF.

The chain is built from TRBV10-2 and TRBJ2-2, with TRBD1 matching over 9 bases. The CDR3 sequence is 16 residues long. Germline lookup yields CDR1 WSHSY and CDR2 SAAADI. Germline trimming cut 7 bases from V and 4 bases from J; bases unmatched to any gene: 10. CDR3 nucleotides: TGCGCCAGCATGCCGACAGGGGGAGTTGGCACCGGGGAGCTGTTTTTT. It codes for CASMPTGGVGTGELFF.

V usage is TRBV27 and J usage is TRBJ1-5; tentative D call: TRBD1 (5 bases). V gave up 6 bases and J gave up 7 bases, with 13 bases separating them. This CDR3 has 13 residues. CDR1 is MNHEY, CDR2 SMNVEV, per germline (reference sequence). In nucleotides, the CDR3 is TGTGCCAGCAGCGGGACTTCGGGGCAGCCCCAGCATTTT. This codes for CASSGTSGQPQHF.

This clone was seen only once. The chain recombines TRBV11-2 with TRBJ1-4, with D tentatively TRBD1 (6 bases). The CDR3 is 14 residues long. Germline V lookup: CDR1 SGHAT, CDR2 FQNNGV. V lost 2 bases, J lost 7 bases, and 11 bases lay in between. This CDR3 is CASSLRGGVEKLFF. CDR3 bases: TGTGCCAGCAGCTTACGAGGGGGGGTTGAAAAACTGTTTTTT.

A remark on this clone: Other nucleotide sequences in the sample specify the same CDR3. V usage is TRBV27 and J usage is TRBJ2-2; no firm D call. The V end lost 1 base, the J end lost 4 bases, and 4 bases lay between the germline ends. The germline V gene has CDR1 MNHEY and CDR2 SMNVEV (reference sequence). This CDR3 is 13 amino acids long. The CDR3 is CASSLLGTGELFF. Here the CDR3 DNA reads TGTGCCAGCAGTTTATTGGGCACCGGGGAGCTGTTTTTT.

The chain couples TRBV4-1 to TRBJ2-1; D tentatively fits TRBD1 or TRBD2 (5 bases each). Germline loops: CDR1 MGHRA, CDR2 YSYEKL. CDR3 length: 17 residues. V was trimmed by 0 bases and J by 7 bases, leaving 19 bases between them. The CDR3 loop is CASSQETPGRIMNEQFF. Here the CDR3 DNA reads TGCGCCAGCAGCCAAGAAACTCCGGGACGAATAATGAATGAGCAGTTCTTC.

The rearrangement joins TRBV19 to TRBJ1-5; D is unclear. V shed 3 bases and J shed 5 bases, with 14 bases lying between them. CDR1 is LNHDA, CDR2 SQIVND, per germline (reference sequence). CDR3 length: 15 amino acids. CDR3 residues: CASSILGREDQPQHF. Written as DNA, the CDR3 is TGTGCCAGTAGTATCTTAGGTAGAGAGGATCAGCCCCAGCATTTT. The complete variable domain, with remaining parts taken from reference TRBV19 and TRBJ1-5, reads DGGITQSPKYLFRKEGQNVTLSCEQNLNHDAMYWYRQDPGQGLRLIYYSQIVNDFQKGDIAEGYSVSREKKESFPLTVTSAQKNPTAFYLCASSILGREDQPQHFGDGTRLSIL.

The chain carries TRBV19 and TRBJ2-3, with a tentative D call TRBD2 (5 bases). The CDR3 is 12 residues long. V lost 5 bases to trimming and J lost 4 bases, with 7 bases between them. Germline V gene sequence: CDR1 LNHDA, CDR2 SQIVND (reference sequence). As DNA, the CDR3 is TGTGCCAGTAGTTTGGAGGCAGATACGCAGTATTTT. Amino acid sequence: CASSLEADTQYF.

To note about this clone: The sample has other DNA sequences that encode this CDR3 too. This chain links TRBV28 with TRBJ2-1; D not resolved. V was pared by 2 bases and J by 7 bases, with 0 bases between. CDR1 is MDHEN and CDR2 is SYDVKM in the germline V gene. The CDR3 is 10 residues long. Here the CDR3 DNA reads TGTGCCAGCAGTTTAAATGAGCAGTTCTTC. Translation: CASSLNEQFF.

This chain joins TRBV28 and TRBJ2-5; 9 bases are shared with TRBD1. The CDR3 consists of 16 residues. The V gene's germline CDR1 is MDHEN and CDR2 SYDVKM. J gave up 5 bases and V 7 bases, and 14 bases lay outside the gene matches. The CDR3 spells CASTTYLNRGPETQYF. The CDR3 DNA is TGTGCCAGCACCACTTACCTAAACAGGGGGCCCGAGACCCAGTACTTC.

V gene TRBV28 combines with J gene TRBJ2-1; TRBD1 is a possible D gene (6 bases). This CDR3 has 13 residues. Germline values: CDR1 MDHEN, CDR2 SYDVKM. Between the trimmed V and J ends, which lost 6 bases and 7 bases, there was a span of 13 bases. The CDR3 loop is CASSYRVSNEQFF. The CDR3 DNA reads TGTGCCAGCAGCTACAGGGTTTCGAATGAGCAGTTCTTC.